The subject of this entry is one T cell receptor beta chain. The antigen remains unidentified. Because the CDR3 is missing its conserved closing phenylalanine or tryptophan, this is likely a read error. The entry originates in a study of tumor and adjacent non-tumor tissue in lung cancer. Study in general: Patients comprised 12 adenocarcinoma, 2 squamous cell carcinoma and 1 small cell lung cancer. Samples averaged about 3.8 million productive TCRbeta reads each.

No cell sorting was done before RNA was extracted from the tissue. Study conclusions and caveats: Significantly higher TCR diversity was found in tumor than normal lung. In normal lung, the top 100 clones were significantly more dominant than in tumor.

The library came from three nested PCR rounds adapted from ARM-PCR protocols. One entry per CDR3 protein, called by TCRdb with MiXCR from the multiplex PCR reads. The sample holds around 74,000 distinct CDR3 sequences, roughly 75% seen once. CDR1 is SGHVS and CDR2 is FQNEAQ in the germline V gene. This CDR3 has 13 residues. The sequencing input was lung tumor tissue. This clonotype was obtained from an older woman with non-small cell lung cancer. The chain employs TRBV7-8 and TRBJ1-2; D perhaps matches TRBD1 (5 bases). CDR3 bases: TGTGCCAACAGCATTGGGGCCTCCTATGGCTACACCATC. It translates to CANSIGASYGYTI.